The 8 T cell receptor beta chains in this list originate from one sample, sequenced in a study of OX40 agonist ivuxolimab in advanced cancers. This table comes from immunoSEQ multiplex PCR, and its TCRdb copy is limited to in-frame clones, with some not included. This repertoire shows fewer than 120,000 clones, roughly 90% found once; its top ten account for 0.27%. The starting material was CD4+ or CD8+ T cells sorted from blood, obtained in a trial of the OX40 agonist ivuxolimab. All receptors derive from an adult with an advanced solid tumor such as melanoma, head and neck, liver or kidney cancer.

This CDR3 is CASKIAESTDTQYF. The DNA for the CDR3 is TGTGCCAGCAAGATAGCGGAATCCACAGATACGCAGTATTTT. V and J are TRBV6-5 and TRBJ2-3; D is possibly TRBD2 (6 bases). Germline CDR1 MNHEY, CDR2 SVGAGI. This CDR3 has 14 amino acids. The V end was cut by 7 bases, the J end by 2 bases, with 13 bases between.

The gene calls are TRBV10-3 and TRBJ1-2; D ambiguous. This CDR3 comprises 11 residues. V was shortened by 6 bases and J by 7 bases, with 9 bases between the two germline ends. Germline V lookup: CDR1 ENHRY, CDR2 SYGVKD. CDR3 coding DNA: TGTGCCATCAGGGAGGACGGTGGCTACACCTTC. It translates to CAIREDGGYTF.

The CDR3 coding sequence is TGTGCCAGCAGTGAACTGGGGAGATATGGCTACACCTTC. It codes for CASSELGRYGYTF. V usage is TRBV2 and J usage is TRBJ1-2, with D unresolved. Germline V gives CDR1 SNHLY, CDR2 FYNNEI. The CDR3 is made up of 13 amino acids. The V gene lost 2 bases and the J gene lost 5 bases, with 9 bases spanning the gap.

This chain links TRBV7-2 with TRBJ2-7; 8 bases agree with TRBD1. Germline-derived CDR1 and CDR2 are SGHTA and FQGNSA. J was trimmed by 0 bases and V by 9 bases; bases with no gene match: 7. This CDR3 has 14 amino acids. CDR3 nucleotides: TGTGCCAGTAAAGCGACAGGGGTCTCCTACGAGCAGTACTTC. It yields the protein CASKATGVSYEQYF.

This chain joins TRBV19 and TRBJ2-3; no clear D. Germline V gene data show CDR1 as LNHDA and CDR2 as SQIVND (reference sequence). V lost 6 bases, J lost 5 bases, and 9 bases lay in between. There are 12 residues in the CDR3. This chain's CDR3 is CASSLTKDTQYF. The DNA for the CDR3 is TGTGCCAGTAGCTTAACAAAAGATACGCAGTATTTT.

The J gene is TRBJ1-2, the V gene TRBV5-8; D might be TRBD1 (6 bases). The germline gives CDR1 SGHTS, CDR2 YDEGEE. The CDR3 loop spans 14 amino acids. The germline V and J ends were trimmed by 3 bases and 3 bases, with 12 bases remaining between them. CDR3: CASSSQGVDYGYTF. The DNA for the CDR3 is TGTGCCAGCAGCTCACAGGGAGTCGACTATGGCTACACCTTC.

This sequence joins TRBV5-6 and TRBJ1-2, with a tentative D call TRBD1 (6 bases). The CDR3 has 13 amino acids. Germline-derived CDR1 and CDR2 are SGHDT and YYEEEE. Trimming shortened V by 4 bases and J by 8 bases, and 15 bases separated the two germline ends. This CDR3 reads CASSRGTSQGYTF. DNA of the CDR3: TGTGCCAGCAGCCGCGGGACATCACAAGGCTACACCTTC.

The V and J genes are TRBV9 and TRBJ2-1, with D perhaps matching TRBD2 (6 bases). CDR3 length: 15 residues. CDR1 and CDR2 (germline): SGDLS, YYNGEE. V lost 4 bases, J lost 10 bases, and 21 bases lay in between. The CDR3 region has the DNA TGTGCCAGCAGCCCTATCCTTCAGGCGGGATGGGAGCAGTTCTTC. This codes for CASSPILQAGWEQFF. The full variable domain, with the rest looked up from reference TRBV9 and TRBJ2-1, is DSGVTQTPKHLITATGQRVTLRCSPRSGDLSVYWYQQSLDQGLQFLIQYYNGEERAKGNILERFSAQQFPDLHSELNLSSLELGDSALYFCASSPILQAGWEQFFGPGTRLTVL.